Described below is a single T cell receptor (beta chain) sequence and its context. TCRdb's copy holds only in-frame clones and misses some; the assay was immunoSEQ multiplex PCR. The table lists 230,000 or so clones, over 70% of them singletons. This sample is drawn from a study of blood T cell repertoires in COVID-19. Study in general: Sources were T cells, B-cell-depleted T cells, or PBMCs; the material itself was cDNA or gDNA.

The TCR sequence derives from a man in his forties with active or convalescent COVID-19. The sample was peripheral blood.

The CDR3, as DNA: TGTGCCACCCAACGGGGGGGGGCAGTGAATACGCAGTATTTT. Translation gives CATQRGGAVNTQYF. V usage is TRBV24-1 and J usage is TRBJ2-3; TRBD2 agrees at 8 bases. This CDR3 has 14 residues. Trimming took 9 bases from V and 7 from J; bases not matched to a gene: 11. Germline loops: CDR1 KGHDR, CDR2 SFDVKD.